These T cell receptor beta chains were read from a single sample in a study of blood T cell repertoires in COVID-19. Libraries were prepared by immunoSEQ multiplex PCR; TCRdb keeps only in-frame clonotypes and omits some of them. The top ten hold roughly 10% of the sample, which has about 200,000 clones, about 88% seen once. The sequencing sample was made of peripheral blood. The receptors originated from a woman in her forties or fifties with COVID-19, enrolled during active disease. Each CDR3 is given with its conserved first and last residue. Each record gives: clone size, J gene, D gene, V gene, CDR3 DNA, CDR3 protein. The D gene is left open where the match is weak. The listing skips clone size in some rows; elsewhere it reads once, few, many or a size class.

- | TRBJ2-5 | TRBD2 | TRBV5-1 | TGCGCCAGCAGCGTAGCGGGGGGGGGCCAAGAGACCCAGTACTTC | CASSVAGGGQETQYF
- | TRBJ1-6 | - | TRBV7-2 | TGTGCCAGCAGCTTAGGAGGGCCTTCACCCCTCCACTTT | CASSLGGPSPLHF
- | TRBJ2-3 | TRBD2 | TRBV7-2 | TGTGCCAGCAGCTTAGCCTGGACGGGGGGGCAGGATACGCAGTATTTT | CASSLAWTGGQDTQYF
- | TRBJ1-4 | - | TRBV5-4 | TGTGCCAGCAGCTTGAGGTCGGGGGGCCTTGGGGAAAAACTGTTTTTT | CASSLRSGGLGEKLFF
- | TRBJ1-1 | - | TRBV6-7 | TGTGCCAGCGGGCCGAGTGCCACTGAAGCTTTCTTT | CASGPSATEAFF
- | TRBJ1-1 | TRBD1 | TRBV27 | TGTGCCAGCAGCCCCTATACAGGGGCGAACACTGAAGCTTTCTTT | CASSPYTGANTEAFF
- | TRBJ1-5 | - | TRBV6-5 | TGTGCCAGCATGGCGGGGATGGGACAGCCCCAGCATTTT | CASMAGMGQPQHF
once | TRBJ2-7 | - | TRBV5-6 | TGTGCCAGCAGCTTGGGCGGGGAGTCTACCTACGAGCAGTACTTC | CASSLGGESTYEQYF
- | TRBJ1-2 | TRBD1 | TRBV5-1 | TGCGCCAGCAGCTTAGGGGGCGCAAGGTATGGCTACACCTTC | CASSLGGARYGYTF
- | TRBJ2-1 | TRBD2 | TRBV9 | TGTGCCAGCAGCGTAGTGGCTAGCGGGGCCCATTTTGAGCAGTTCTTC | CASSVVASGAHFEQFF
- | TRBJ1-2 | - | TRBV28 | - | CASSSSTVGYTF
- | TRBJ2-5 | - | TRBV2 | TGTGCCAGCAGTGCATACACAGCTCAAGAGACCCAGTACTTC | CASSAYTAQETQYF
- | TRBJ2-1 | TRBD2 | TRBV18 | TGTGCCAGCTCACCCCTTGCCCTAGCGGCTGAGCAGTTCTTC | CASSPLALAAEQFF
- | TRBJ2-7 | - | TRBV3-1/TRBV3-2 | TGTGCCAGCAGCCAGCAGATAAGCTCCTACGAGCAGTACTTC | CASSQQISSYEQYF
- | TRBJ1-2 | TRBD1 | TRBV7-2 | TGTGCCAGCAGCCTACGGACAGGGAGTCCTCCAGATCATGGCTACACCTTC | CASSLRTGSPPDHGYTF
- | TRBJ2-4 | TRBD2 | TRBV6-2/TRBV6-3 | TGTGCCAGCAGCCGGGGCCTAGCGGGGGGGGAGGACATTCAGTACTTC | CASSRGLAGGEDIQYF
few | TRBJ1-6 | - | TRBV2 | TGTGCCAGCAGTATTGACAGTTCTTATAATTCACCCCTCCACTTT | CASSIDSSYNSPLHF
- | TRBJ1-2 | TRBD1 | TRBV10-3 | TGTGCCATCAGTGAGTCAAGGACAGGAGATGGCTACACCTTC | CAISESRTGDGYTF
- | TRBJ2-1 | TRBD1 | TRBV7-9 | TGTGCCAGCAGCTTAGAAGGGACAGGAGACAATGAGCAGTTCTTC | CASSLEGTGDNEQFF
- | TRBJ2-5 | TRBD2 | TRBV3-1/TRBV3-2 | TGTGCCAGCAGCCAAGAAGCGGGGGGGCTCCAAGAGACCCAGTACTTC | CASSQEAGGLQETQYF
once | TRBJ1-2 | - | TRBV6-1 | TGTGCCAGCAGTGACAGGGGCGGCTATGGCTACACCTTC | CASSDRGGYGYTF
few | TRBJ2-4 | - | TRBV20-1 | TGCAGTGCCACCGGGAAAAACATTCAGTACTTC | CSATGKNIQYF
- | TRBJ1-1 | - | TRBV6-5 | TGTGCCAGCAGTTACCTACCCACAGGGAACACTGAAGCTTTCTTT | CASSYLPTGNTEAFF
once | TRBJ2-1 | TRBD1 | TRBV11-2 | TGTGCCAGCAGCCAAGGGGGCCGAGGGGAGTTCTTC | CASSQGGRGEFF
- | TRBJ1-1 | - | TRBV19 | TGTGCCAGTACCTTACAGGGTTACACTGAAGCTTTCTTT | CASTLQGYTEAFF
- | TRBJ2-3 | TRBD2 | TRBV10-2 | TGCGCCACCGTACTAGCGGGGGACCCTGATACGCAGTATTTT | CATVLAGDPDTQYF
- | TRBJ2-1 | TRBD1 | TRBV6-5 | TGTGCCAGCAAGGTCGAGGGGGCGAGTGAGCAGTTCTTC | CASKVEGASEQFF
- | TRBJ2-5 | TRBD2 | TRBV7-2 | TGTGCCAGCAGCTTAGAATGGGAGGGGACCCAGTACTTC | CASSLEWEGTQYF
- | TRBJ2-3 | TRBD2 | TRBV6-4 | TGTGCCAGCAGTTTAGCGGGGGGTGAGGATACGCAGTATTTT | CASSLAGGEDTQYF
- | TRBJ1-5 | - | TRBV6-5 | TGTGCCAGCAGTTCCTCGGGCGTACAGCCCCAGCATTTT | CASSSSGVQPQHF
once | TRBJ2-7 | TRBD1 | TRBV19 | TGTGCCAGCACGACAGGGGGCCAAGACGAGCAGTACTTC | CASTTGGQDEQYF
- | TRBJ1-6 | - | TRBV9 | TGTGCCAGCAGCGTTGCCGGGGCCTATAATTCACCCCTCCACTTT | CASSVAGAYNSPLHF
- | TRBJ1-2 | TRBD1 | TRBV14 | TGTGCCAGCAGCCAGGGACAGGCCTTCTATGGCTACACCTTC | CASSQGQAFYGYTF
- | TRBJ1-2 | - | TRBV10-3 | TGTGCCATCACTGACGGGAACTATGGCTACACCTTC | CAITDGNYGYTF
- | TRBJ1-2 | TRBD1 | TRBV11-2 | TGTGCCAGCAGCTCAATGACAGGGGACTATGGCTACACCTTC | CASSSMTGDYGYTF
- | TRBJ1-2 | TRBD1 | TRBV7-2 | TGTGCCAGCAGCCCCGACAGGGGGAACTATGGCTACACCTTC | CASSPDRGNYGYTF
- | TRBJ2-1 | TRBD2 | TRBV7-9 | TGTGCCAGCAGCCCCAGCGGGGGGGCAAACAATGAGCAGTTCTTC | CASSPSGGANNEQFF
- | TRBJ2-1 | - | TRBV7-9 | TGTGCCAGCAGCTTAGAGGGGCAGGGGATAGATGAGCAGTTCTTC | CASSLEGQGIDEQFF
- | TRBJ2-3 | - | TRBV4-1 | TGCGCCAGCAGTCAAGTGGGGGGGCCAGATACGCAGTATTTT | CASSQVGGPDTQYF
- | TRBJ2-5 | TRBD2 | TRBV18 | TGTGCCAGCTCACCCCTCGAGCGGGGGGTCCCCAAGACCCAGTACTTC | CASSPLERGVPKTQYF